A single T cell receptor beta chain is shown here with its context. No antigen is known for it. The data belong to a study of Graves' ophthalmopathy and Graves' hyperthyroidism. For repertoire sequencing, the TCR beta CDR3 regions were amplified from RNA transcripts. After a first-round RT-PCR with HTBI primers, a second-round multiplex PCR was run. TCRdb processed the multiplex PCR reads anew with MiXCR; each CDR3 protein has one entry. The data contain 900,000 to 1,200,000 distinct CDR3 sequences, less than 45% of them singletons. Each diagnosis was determined on the basis of clinical symptoms, serum thyroxine, TRAb, thyroid ultrasound and orbital computed tomography. General study points: Most clonotypes expanded in thyroid above 0.001 frequency were present in blood too. For separating ophthalmopathy from stable hyperthyroidism, a 13-signature model gave around 86% sensitivity and roughly 83% specificity.

The V and J ends lost 1 base and 9 bases, in that order; junction bases with no gene match: 2. In germline, CDR1 is SGHTA, CDR2 FQGNSA. The CDR3 sequence is 12 residues long. The rearrangement uses TRBV7-2 and TRBJ2-7; 8 bases agree with TRBD2. Sample: peripheral blood or thyroid tissue (not recorded which). The source is an adult man with Graves' hyperthyroidism. The CDR3 loop reads CASSLGAGGQYF. The CDR3 DNA sequence: TGTGCCAGCAGCTTAGGGGCGGGGGGGCAGTACTTC.